Reported below is one T cell receptor (beta chain). Profiling relied on immunoSEQ multiplex PCR, and the TCRdb table lists in-frame clones only, not all of them. The data contain roughly 230,000 clones, around 91% of them singletons. The data were taken from a study of blood T cell repertoires in COVID-19. Study-level information: PBMCs, B-cell-depleted T cells, or T cells provided the cDNA or gDNA that made up the material.

Enrollment of patients from Seattle took place during active infection, with longitudinal follow-up. Sample: peripheral blood. The sequence was collected from a woman aged 55-70 years with COVID-19, enrolled during active disease.

Written as DNA, the CDR3 is TGTGCCAGCAGCCCGCTGACAGGGAATTCACCCCTCCACTTT. It specifies CASSPLTGNSPLHF. The chain couples TRBV3-1 (or the pseudogene TRBV3-2) to TRBJ1-6; 7 bases agree with TRBD1. The CDR3 runs to 14 residues. The germline V gene has CDR1 LGHDT and CDR2 YNNKEL (reference sequence). The V gene end was trimmed by 4 bases and the J gene end by 7 bases; junction bases not matched to a gene: 4.